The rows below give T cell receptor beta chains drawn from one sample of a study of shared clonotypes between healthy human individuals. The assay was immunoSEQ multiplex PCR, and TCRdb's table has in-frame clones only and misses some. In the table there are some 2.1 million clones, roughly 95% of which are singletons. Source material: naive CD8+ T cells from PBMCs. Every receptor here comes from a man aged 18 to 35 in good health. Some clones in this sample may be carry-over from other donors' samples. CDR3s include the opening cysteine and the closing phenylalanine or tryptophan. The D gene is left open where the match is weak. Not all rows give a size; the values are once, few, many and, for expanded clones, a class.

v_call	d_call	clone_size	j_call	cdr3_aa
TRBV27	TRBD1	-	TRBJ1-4	CASSPRGPGPRSGEKLFF
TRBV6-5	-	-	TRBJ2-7	CASSYWGMGGGDEQYF
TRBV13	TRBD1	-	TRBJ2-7	CASSPGTGGNEQYF
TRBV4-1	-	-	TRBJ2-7	CASSQEIRSSYEQYF
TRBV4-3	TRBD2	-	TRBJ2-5	CASSQGGGETQYF
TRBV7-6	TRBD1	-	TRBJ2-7	CASSPGTGGEQYF
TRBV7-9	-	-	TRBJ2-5	CASSPLGETQYF
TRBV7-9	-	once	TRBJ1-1	CASSPPGWTPNTEAFF
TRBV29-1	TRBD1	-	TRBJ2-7	CSVVFPGGNSYEQYF
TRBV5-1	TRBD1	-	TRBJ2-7	CASRTTGTGRIQQYF
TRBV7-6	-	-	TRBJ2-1	CASSPSGNEQFF
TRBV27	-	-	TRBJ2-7	CASSLPPGEQYF
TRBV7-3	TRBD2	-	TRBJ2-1	CASSLGLAGSNEQFF
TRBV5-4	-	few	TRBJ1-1	CASSLSGTMNTEAFF
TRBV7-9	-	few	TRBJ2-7	CASSLDRVPYEQYF
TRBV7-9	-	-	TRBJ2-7	CASKQGVTYEQYF
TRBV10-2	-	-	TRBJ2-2	CASSSGYLGELFF
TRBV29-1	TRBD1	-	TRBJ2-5	CSVEGTGYPLQETQYF
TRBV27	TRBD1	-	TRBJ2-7	CASSLRQGFFEQYF
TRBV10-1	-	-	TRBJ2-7	CASSPRTVSEQYF
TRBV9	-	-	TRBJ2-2	CASSAIATGELFF
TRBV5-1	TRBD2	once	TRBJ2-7	CASSLDLAGAYEQYF
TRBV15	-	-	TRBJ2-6	CATSEGDVSSGANVLTF
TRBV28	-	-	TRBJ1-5	CASSLGVSNQPQHF
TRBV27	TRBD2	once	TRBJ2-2	CASSLSGSFTGELFF
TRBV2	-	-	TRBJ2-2	CASSGTALGTGELFF
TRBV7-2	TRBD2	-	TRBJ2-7	CASSFLGTSGKGANYEQYF
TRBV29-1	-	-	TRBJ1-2	CSVRGRGLNYGYTF
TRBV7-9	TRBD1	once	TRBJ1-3	CASSLGQGGLNGNTIYF
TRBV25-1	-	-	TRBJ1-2	CASSESAVGYTF
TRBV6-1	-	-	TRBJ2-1	CASKGTPQGEQFF
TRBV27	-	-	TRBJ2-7	CASSFGSAGEQYF
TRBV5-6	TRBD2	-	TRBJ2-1	CASSSGTSGVEIIDEQFF
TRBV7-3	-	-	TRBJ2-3	CASSSAGFTDTQYF
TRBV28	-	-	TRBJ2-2	CASSSIMVGQADGELFF